One sample yielded the 3 T cell receptor beta chains listed below, sequenced in a study of blood T cell repertoires in COVID-19. Here immunoSEQ multiplex PCR was the method, and the copy in TCRdb shows in-frame clones only, minus some. The data contain roughly 57,000 clones, approximately 80% of them singletons. The sequenced material came from peripheral blood. The origin of the receptors is a man aged 65 to 85 with active or convalescent COVID-19.

This chain links TRBV19 with TRBJ2-1; 9 bases are shared with TRBD1. With V trimmed by 7 bases and J by 6 bases, 7 bases remained unmatched. Germline assignment: CDR1 LNHDA and CDR2 SQIVND (reference sequence). This CDR3 contains 14 residues. The CDR3 DNA reads TGTGCCAGTATGGGGACAGGGATGACCAATGAGCAGTTCTTC. Its translation is CASMGTGMTNEQFF. Using reference TRBV19 and TRBJ2-1 for the parts outside the CDR3, the full variable domain is DGGITQSPKYLFRKEGQNVTLSCEQNLNHDAMYWYRQDPGQGLRLIYYSQIVNDFQKGDIAEGYSVSREKKESFPLTVTSAQKNPTAFYLCASMGTGMTNEQFFGPGTRLTVL.

CDR3 coding DNA: TGTGCCAGCAGACAGGGAGGGTCTGGCTACACCTTC. It encodes CASRQGGSGYTF. The J gene is TRBJ1-2, the V gene TRBV3-1 (or the pseudogene TRBV3-2); tentative D call: TRBD1 (6 bases). CDR1 and CDR2 from the germline V gene are LGHDT and YNNKEL (reference sequence). The CDR3 contains 12 residues. Trimming cost V 6 bases and J 7 bases, with 12 bases left between them.

The chain combines TRBV7-6 with TRBJ2-7; TRBD2 agrees at 7 bases. V lost 4 bases and J lost 0; bases outside the gene matches: 6. This CDR3 spans 15 amino acids. Germline V gene lookup returns CDR1 SGHVS and CDR2 FNYEAQ. The CDR3 spells CASSWNSGSSYEQYF. In DNA, the CDR3 is TGTGCCAGCAGCTGGAATAGCGGGTCCTCCTACGAGCAGTACTTC.